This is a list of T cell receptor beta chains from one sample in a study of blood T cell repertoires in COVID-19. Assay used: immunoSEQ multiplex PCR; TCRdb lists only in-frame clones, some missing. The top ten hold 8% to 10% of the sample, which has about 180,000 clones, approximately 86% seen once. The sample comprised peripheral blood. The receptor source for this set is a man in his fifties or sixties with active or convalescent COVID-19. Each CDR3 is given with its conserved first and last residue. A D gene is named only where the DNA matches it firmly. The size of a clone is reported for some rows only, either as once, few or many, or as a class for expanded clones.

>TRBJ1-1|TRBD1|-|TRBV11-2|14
TGTGCCAGCAGCACCAACAGGGGTACCACTGAAGCTTTCTTT
CASSTNRGTTEAFF
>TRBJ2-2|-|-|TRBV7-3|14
TGTGCCAGCAGCGCGTATACGAACACCGGGGAGCTGTTTTTT
CASSAYTNTGELFF
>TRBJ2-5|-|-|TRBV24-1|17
TGTGCCACCAGTGATCCCCTTTCCTGGACAGCCCAAGAGACCCAGTACTTC
CATSDPLSWTAQETQYF
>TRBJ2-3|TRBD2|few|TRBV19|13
TGTGCCAGTAGTAACGGGGGGACAGATACGCAGTATTTT
CASSNGGTDTQYF
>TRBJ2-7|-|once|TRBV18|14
TGTGCCAGCTCCCGGGGGGCGAAGACCTACGAGCAGTACTTC
CASSRGAKTYEQYF
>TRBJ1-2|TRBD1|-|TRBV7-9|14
TGTGCCAGCAGCCCCCGACAGGGTAACTATGGCTACACCTTC
CASSPRQGNYGYTF
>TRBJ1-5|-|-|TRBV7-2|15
TGTGCCAGCAGCTCAGGCGTCAGTAGCAATCAGCCCCAGCATTTT
CASSSGVSSNQPQHF
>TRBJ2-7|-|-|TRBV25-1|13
TGTGCCAGCAGTGATCCAGGGCACTACGAGCAGTACTTC
CASSDPGHYEQYF
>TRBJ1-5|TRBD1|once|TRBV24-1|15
TGTGCCACCAGTTGGGGACAGGGAAACAATCAGCCCCAGCATTTT
CATSWGQGNNQPQHF
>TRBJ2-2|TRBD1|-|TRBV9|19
TGTGCCAGCAGCCCTCCGGTGCCAGGGGGCAATAGTAACACCGGGGAGCTGTTTTTT
CASSPPVPGGNSNTGELFF
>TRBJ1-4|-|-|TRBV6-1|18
TGTGCCAGCAGTGAAGTTTTTGGGCAGGGGAGTGTTAGGGAAAAACTGTTTTTT
CASSEVFGQGSVREKLFF
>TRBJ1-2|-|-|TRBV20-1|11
TGCAGTGCTAGCGTCAGGGATGGCTACACCTTC
CSASVRDGYTF
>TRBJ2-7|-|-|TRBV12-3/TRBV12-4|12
TGTGCCAGCAGTCGTCAAGAGAGTGAGCAGTACTTC
CASSRQESEQYF
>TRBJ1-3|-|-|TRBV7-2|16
TGTGCCAGCAGCGCTATTAGTGGACAGCAATGGAACACCATATATTTT
CASSAISGQQWNTIYF
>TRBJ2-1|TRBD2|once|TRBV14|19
TGTGCCAGCAGCCCCCTGGGTCCGGGACTAGCGGCCCGAAGGAATGAGCAGTTCTTC
CASSPLGPGLAARRNEQFF
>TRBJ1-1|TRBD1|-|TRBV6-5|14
TGTGCCAGCCCCCGGGACAGACTAAACACTGAAGCTTTCTTT
CASPRDRLNTEAFF
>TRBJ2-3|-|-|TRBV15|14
TGTGCCACCAGCAGAGATCGGAGGGCAGATACGCAGTATTTT
CATSRDRRADTQYF
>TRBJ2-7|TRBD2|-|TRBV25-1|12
TGTGCCAGCAGGGGAGGGAGCTACGAGCAGTACTTC
CASRGGSYEQYF
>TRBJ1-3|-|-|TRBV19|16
TGTGCCAGTAGTATATCCGCGGGTCTCTCTGGAAACACCATATATTTT
CASSISAGLSGNTIYF
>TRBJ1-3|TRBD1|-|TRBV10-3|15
TGTGCCATCAGCGGACAGGGGTCCCCTGGAAACACCATATATTTT
CAISGQGSPGNTIYF
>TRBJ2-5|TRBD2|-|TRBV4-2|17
TGTGCCAGCAGCCAGTTCCCCGGGACTAGCGGCCAAGAGACCCAGTACTTC
CASSQFPGTSGQETQYF
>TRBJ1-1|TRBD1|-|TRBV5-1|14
TGCGCCAGCAGTGGACAGGGCATGAACACTGAAGCTTTCTTT
CASSGQGMNTEAFF
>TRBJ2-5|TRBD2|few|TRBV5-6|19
TGTGCCAGCAGTTCACCACCGCCCCCCGGGAGGGCAATCCAAGAGACCCAGTACTTC
CASSSPPPPGRAIQETQYF
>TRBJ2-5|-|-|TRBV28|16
TGTGCCAGCAGCAAGATGCAGGGGACCCTCCAAGAGACCCAGTACTTC
CASSKMQGTLQETQYF
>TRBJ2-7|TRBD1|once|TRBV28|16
TGTGCCAGCAGTTCCCCAACCACAGGGGAGTCCTACGAGCAGTACTTC
CASSSPTTGESYEQYF
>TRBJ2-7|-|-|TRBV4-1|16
TGCGCCAGCAGCCCCCAGGAGAGGGTTTCTTCCTACGAGCAGTACTTC
CASSPQERVSSYEQYF
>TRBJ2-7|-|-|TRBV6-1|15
TGTGCCAGCAGTGAAGTATCCTCACAGGGCCGCGAGCAGTACTTC
CASSEVSSQGREQYF
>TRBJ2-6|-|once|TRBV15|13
TGTGCCACGCAGGGGTCTGGGGCCAACGTCCTGACTTTC
CATQGSGANVLTF
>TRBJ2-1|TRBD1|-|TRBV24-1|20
TGTGCCACCAGTGATTTCACGACCGGGACAGAGAAGAGCTCCTACAATGAGCAGTTCTTC
CATSDFTTGTEKSSYNEQFF
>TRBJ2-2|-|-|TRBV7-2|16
TGTGCCAGCAGCTTACTGGTACAGGTTGTTTCCGGGGAGCTGTTTTTT
CASSLLVQVVSGELFF
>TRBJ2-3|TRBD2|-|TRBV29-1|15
TGCAGCGTTAGCGGGGGGCGGACTAGCACAGATACGCAGTATTTT
CSVSGGRTSTDTQYF
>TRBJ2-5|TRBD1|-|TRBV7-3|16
TGTGCCAGCAGCCAAGGGACAGGGGGCTCTTGGGAGACCCAGTACTTC
CASSQGTGGSWETQYF
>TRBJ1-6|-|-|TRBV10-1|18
TGCGCCAGCAGTGAGTCTAAATCGGCAGGGTCTTGTAATTCACCCCTCCACTTT
CASSESKSAGSCNSPLHF
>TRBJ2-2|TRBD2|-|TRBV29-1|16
TGCAGCGTTGAAGAGAGGCTAGCGGGAGTAGGCGGGGAGCTGTTTTTT
CSVEERLAGVGGELFF
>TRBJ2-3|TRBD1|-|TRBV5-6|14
TGTGCCAGCAGCCCCGGACAGGGGAGGGATACGCAGTATTTT
CASSPGQGRDTQYF
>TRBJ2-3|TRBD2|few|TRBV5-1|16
TGCGCCAGCAGCTTGGGTGGCGGGAGGGCCTCAGGGACGCAGTATTTT
CASSLGGGRASGTQYF
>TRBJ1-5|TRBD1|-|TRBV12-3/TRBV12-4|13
TGTGCCAGCAGAGGACAGGGCGGTCAGCCCCAGCATTTT
CASRGQGGQPQHF
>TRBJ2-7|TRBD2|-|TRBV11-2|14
TGTGCCAGCAGCCGAGGCGGGGGCTCCTACGAGCAGTACTTC
CASSRGGGSYEQYF
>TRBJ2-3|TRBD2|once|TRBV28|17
TGTGCCAGCAGCCCCACCCTGGGACTAGCGGGTGCTGATACGCAGTATTTT
CASSPTLGLAGADTQYF
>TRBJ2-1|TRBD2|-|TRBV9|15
TGTGCCAGCAGCGTAGTAGCGGGAGGCTACAATGAGCAGTTCTTC
CASSVVAGGYNEQFF
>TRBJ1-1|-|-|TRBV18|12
TGTGCCAGCTCACGAGGGAGACCTGAAGCTTTCTTT
CASSRGRPEAFF
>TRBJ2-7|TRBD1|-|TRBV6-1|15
TGTGCCAGCAGTTCAGGACAGGGTATCTCCTACGAGCAGTACTTC
CASSSGQGISYEQYF
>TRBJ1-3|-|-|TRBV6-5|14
TGTGCCAGCTGGGCAGGGAACTCTGGAAACACCATATATTTT
CASWAGNSGNTIYF
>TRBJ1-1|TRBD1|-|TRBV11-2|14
TGTGCCAGCAGCCTCCGACAGGGACCGCCTGAAGCTTTCTTT
CASSLRQGPPEAFF
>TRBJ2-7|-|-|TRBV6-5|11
TGTGCCAGCAGTTATCGTTACGAGCAGTACTTC
CASSYRYEQYF
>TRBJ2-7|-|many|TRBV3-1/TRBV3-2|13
TGTGCCAGCAGCCAAGCCCAGGGTGGGGAGCAGTACTTC
CASSQAQGGEQYF
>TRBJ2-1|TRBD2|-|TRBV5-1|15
TGCGCCAGCAGCTCGGGACTAGCGGGAGAGCATGAGCAGTTCTTC
CASSSGLAGEHEQFF
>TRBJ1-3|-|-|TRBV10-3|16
TGTGCCATCAGTGTAGGGGGAACAGTCTCTGGAAACACCATATATTTT
CAISVGGTVSGNTIYF
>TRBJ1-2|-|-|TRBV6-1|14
TGTGCCAGCAGTGAAGGCGGGCGGACCCTAAGTCCCACCTTC
CASSEGGRTLSPTF
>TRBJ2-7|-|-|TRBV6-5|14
TGTGCCAGCACCCCCAGGGCAGGGATCTACGAGCAGTACTTC
CASTPRAGIYEQYF
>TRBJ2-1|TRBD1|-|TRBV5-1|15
TGCGCCAGCAGCTTCCCGGGACAGGGGTACAATGAGCAGTTCTTC
CASSFPGQGYNEQFF
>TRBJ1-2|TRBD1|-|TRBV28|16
TGTGCCAGCAGTTCGCCGGGACAGGGGGCAGTCTATGGCTACACCTTC
CASSSPGQGAVYGYTF
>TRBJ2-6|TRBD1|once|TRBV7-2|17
TGTGCCAGCAGCCCCCACGGGACAGGGGCTGGGGCCAACGTCCTGACTTTC
CASSPHGTGAGANVLTF
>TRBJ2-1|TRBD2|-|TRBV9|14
TGTGCCAGCGGAAGGGCTAGCGGGAGCGATGAGCAGTTCTTC
CASGRASGSDEQFF
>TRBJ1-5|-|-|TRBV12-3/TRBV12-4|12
TGTGCCAGCAGTTTGGCTCCTCGGCCCCAGCATTTT
CASSLAPRPQHF
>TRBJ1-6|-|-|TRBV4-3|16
TGCGCCAGCAGCCAAGAAGGAGGGGTCCCCAATTCACCCCTCCACTTT
CASSQEGGVPNSPLHF
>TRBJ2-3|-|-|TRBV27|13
TGTGCCAGCAGTAATAGCGAGGCAGATACGCAGTATTTT
CASSNSEADTQYF